The TCR beta chain under discussion was sequenced for a study of blood T cell repertoires in COVID-19 (dated by TCRdb to about 2020). For the wider study: The collaborator samples originated in the United States, Italy and Spain and spanned the acute and convalescent phases of COVID-19. The repertoires were made available in a free public database intended to serve as a resource for research on the immune response to SARS-CoV-2. Where HLA class I and class II types were available, the types were taken from metadata supplied by the sample provider, not from assay-based typing. Sample metadata almost always included a de-identified subject ID, COVID-19 status, age in years and sex. Subjects who had been exposed to COVID-19, were actively infected with it, or had recovered from it provided the deeply sampled blood TCRbeta repertoires that made up the dataset. The material from the prospective study consisted of cDNA or gDNA derived from T cells, B-cell-depleted T cells, or PBMCs. The samples were drawn from the first 160 participants of the ongoing ImmuneRACE study and from 1,254 subjects provided by 6 global collaborators. Broader findings and caveats from the paper: The quantity of clinical and demographic metadata differed by source and by participant and was supplied without curation.

In the prospective study, participants were about 18 to 95 years old, resided in 25 or so geographic areas of the United States, and were enrolled through a virtual design. Cohort assignment in the prospective study relied on participant-reported clinical history from a screening survey and a study questionnaire. Recovered participants in ImmuneRACE Cohort 3 were defined by two consecutive negative NP/OP PCR tests, clearance by a healthcare professional, or resolution of symptoms. Mobile phlebotomists in the prospective study collected whole blood, serum and a nasopharyngeal or oropharyngeal swab from every participant. Additional blood draws and questionnaires over an approximately two-month period could optionally be provided by prospective study participants. Before DNA extraction, prospective study blood samples were shipped either frozen or at room temperature. In the case of this clone: Its target antigen remains unknown. No much larger clonotype is one base removed from it; base qualities were not supplied.

TCRbeta CDR3 regions were amplified from genomic DNA by means of the immunoSEQ Assay, a bias-controlled multiplex PCR. On the authors' methods: Nucleated cell counts per sample were estimated from amplification of reference gene primers within the assay. To quantify the absolute abundance of each unique TCRbeta CDR3 rearrangement, sequence reads were collapsed and filtered. For each sample, productive Simpson clonality was calculated by taking the square root of Simpson's diversity index across productive rearrangements. Imported from immuneACCESS, the table was reduced by TCRdb to in-frame sequences with V and J called. These copies leave out some clones; in studies compared against another copy, an unresolved V gene accounts for under half, and the cause of the remainder is not known. V, J and clone size are taken as reported in that table, and D and trimming were inferred from the DNA itself. The table for this sample lists around 62,000 clones; approximately 90% of them were counted only once. Jointly, the top ten make up around 9.1% of the sample.

Counted from cysteine to phenylalanine, this CDR3 has 16 amino acids. Only the CDR3 portion is preserved as DNA: 48 bases, with reading frame beginning at the first base. V and J are truncated by 1 base and 0 bases respectively, leaving an intervening sequence of 11 bases. Sequences SGDLS (CDR1) and YYNGEE (CDR2) are obtained from the germline V gene. This sequence originates from a woman aged 40 to 55 who had recovered from COVID-19. In this chain, TRBV9 is recombined with TRBJ2-1, and TRBD2 may be the D gene, going by 5 matching bases. Sequencing was done on a sample of PBMCs or T cells enriched from blood (not recorded which). The DNA reads as follows: TGTGCCAGCAGCGTATTCGGGGTGAGCTCCTACAATGAGCAGTTCTTC. Its translation reads: CASSVFGVSSYNEQFF.